The entry below gives a single T cell receptor beta chain sequence along with its context. Its target antigen remains unknown. No much larger clone exists at a distance of one base, and base qualities are not known. The data were taken from a study of T cells in Graves' hyperthyroidism and ophthalmopathy (dated by TCRdb to about 2019). With regard to the full study: Peripheral blood was collected at initial diagnosis, before any treatment. TCR V-J signatures able to tell the groups apart were searched for in a discovery cohort of some 97 patients, of whom roughly 42 had Graves' ophthalmopathy and roughly 59 had stable Graves' hyperthyroidism. Prospective prediction of ophthalmopathy was tested in an independent validation cohort of 18 hyperthyroidism patients and roughly 16 patients who later progressed to ophthalmopathy. For training and testing, the 100 or so patients in the discovery cohort were randomly divided in a 7:3 ratio. Thyroid tissue and blood T-cell repertoires from six Graves' hyperthyroidism patients were also compared in the study. After sampling, hyperthyroidism patients received methimazole starting at 30 mg daily, and ophthalmopathy patients received high-dose intravenous methylprednisolone. TCR Vbeta CDR3 sequencing of roughly 140 peripheral blood samples (more than 40 ophthalmopathy, 75 hyperthyroidism and about 17 progressor patients) is reported in the paper. The research as a whole found: Most expanded thyroid clonotypes (frequency above 0.001) were also detected in blood, a finding suggesting that blood repertoires may reflect thyroid immune responses. Sample size was not statistically predetermined, and investigators were not blinded to group allocation. In validation, the model predicted progression to ophthalmopathy a median of approximately 6.3 months before onset, with roughly 70% sensitivity and roughly 72% specificity. A model built on a 13 V-J signature distinguished ophthalmopathy from stable hyperthyroidism, reaching 87.88% sensitivity and approximately 81% specificity in cross-validation and 80%/75% in testing.

TCR beta CDR3 regions were amplified from RNA transcripts. The first round of RT-PCR for the TCR CDR3 was performed with the HTBI primer set and the Qiagen OneStep RT-PCR kit. The libraries were constructed in a second round of multiplex PCR and then size-selected and purified. Paired-end sequencing of the libraries was performed with 100 bp reads on an Illumina HiSeq2000. The paper's processing steps were these. Raw data were processed with SOAPnuke, discarding reads with adapters, uncalled bases, mean Phred below 15, or no exact constant-primer or identifier match. COPE v1.2.5 was used to merge the high-quality paired reads, and each unique nucleotide sequence was defined as a clonotype. Clonotypes were aligned to IMGT TRBV, TRBD and TRBJ reference segments using MiTCR v1.1. The analysis included only V-J combinations with a frequency above 0.0001, which together covered about 99% of the repertoires. A TCS score was defined as the ratio between F50 (clonal expansion) and ExV (chaos), using BLOSUM62-based TCRdist between CDR3 peptides within each V-J. Welch's t-statistics and random forest reduced some 510 V-J features to 13, which were used in a naive Bayes classifier (R e1071). TCRdb reworked the public reads: Q25 trimming with fastp, MiXCR clone assembly, productive beta chains retained. When rows share a CDR3 protein, they turn into one entry using the most common DNA and genes. TCRdb, rather than the study authors, made the V and J calls. The sample table lists a few hundred thousand distinct CDR3 sequences, about 14% of them with a count of one. About an eighth of the sample is in the top ten clones.

The hyperthyroidism patients were between 18 and 65 years old and newly diagnosed, with a disease duration of less than 2 months. Exclusion was applied to patients with uncontrolled infections, other autoimmune diseases, pregnancy or lactation. Diagnoses relied on clinical symptoms, serum thyroxine and TRAb, thyroid ultrasound and orbital computed tomography. For progressor patients, blood was drawn at the first diagnosis of hyperthyroidism, before any ophthalmopathy symptoms had appeared. PBMCs were isolated from around 10 ml of fresh peripheral blood by Ficoll-Paque density gradient centrifugation. Progressor patients were initially diagnosed with Graves' hyperthyroidism and developed ophthalmopathy during follow-up. Trizol reagent was used to extract total RNA, and RNA quality was then checked on an Agilent 2100 Bioanalyzer. Trimming accounts for 8 bases at V and 4 bases at J, while the number of junction bases matched to no gene is 29. The CDR3 runs 21 amino acids, cysteine and phenylalanine included. Only the CDR3 part of the read is kept: 63 bases, read in frame from the first base. The germline V gene yields MDHEN for CDR1 and SYDVKM for CDR2.

This clonotype was sampled from a woman between 40 and 50 years old with Graves' hyperthyroidism that later progressed to Graves' ophthalmopathy. The sequenced sample consisted of blood. The receptor chain draws on TRBV28 and TRBJ2-3, with 8 middle bases fitting TRBD2. Read as DNA, the sequence is TGTGCCAGCCCCCCCCCCCCCCCCGATCAGCTAGCGGGTTTGGATGCAGATACGCAGTATTTT. The encoded protein is CASPPPPPDQLAGLDADTQYF.